This TCR beta chain originates from a study of esophageal squamous cell carcinoma under preoperative chemotherapy. Notes on the study in general: Peripheral T cells showed a significant TCR diversity increase after chemotherapy, unlike tumor-infiltrating lymphocytes. Post-treatment tumor-infiltrating lymphocytes appeared partly derived from peripheral T cells migrating into the tumor. Abundant clones tended to shrink rather than expand after paclitaxel-nedaplatin.

This clonotype is classed as medium-sized. Its antigen is not known. Regarding time point: after preoperative PTX-NDP chemotherapy. Patients received paclitaxel-nedaplatin as preoperative chemotherapy before surgery. TCRdb re-called the PCR reads with MiXCR, one entry per CDR3 protein. The table shows about 18,000 distinct CDR3 sequences, with about 45% occurring only once. The CDR3 covers 15 residues. From germline, CDR1 is MNHEY and CDR2 SVGAGI. V was clipped by 6 bases and J by 3 bases; unmatched bases: 4. The TCR was taken from a human donor with esophageal squamous cell carcinoma. The donor label of this sample is uncertain. This chain joins TRBV6-5 and TRBJ2-1, with TRBD2 matching 11 bases. This sample was gathered from a patient given preoperative chemotherapy. The CDR3 is CASRPSGRNYNEQFF. In nucleotides, the CDR3 is TGTGCCAGCAGACCTAGCGGGAGGAACTACAATGAGCAGTTCTTC.